A single sample gave rise to the 14 T cell receptor beta chains below, sequenced in a study of blood T cell repertoires in COVID-19. This table comes from immunoSEQ multiplex PCR, and its TCRdb copy is limited to in-frame clones, with some not included. Of about 180,000 clones in the sample, approximately 79% were seen once. The sequencing sample was made of peripheral blood. The receptor set was obtained from a woman aged 65 to 85 with acute or convalescent COVID-19.

This chain joins TRBV4-1 and TRBJ1-4; 7 bases agree with TRBD1. The CDR3 is made up of 15 amino acids. Trimming at V came to 3 bases and at J to 5 bases, leaving 6 bases not matched to a gene. The germline V gene encodes CDR1 MGHRA and CDR2 YSYEKL. The CDR3 protein is CASSQNRGINEKLFF. In nucleotides, the CDR3 is TGCGCCAGCAGCCAGAACAGGGGTATAAATGAAAAACTGTTTTTT.

This rearrangement joins TRBV5-4 to TRBJ2-3; 7 nucleotides line up with TRBD1. Germline V gene sequence: CDR1 SGHNT, CDR2 YYREEE (reference sequence). The CDR3 loop spans 16 amino acids. Germline trimming cut 4 bases from V and 0 bases from J; bases unmatched to any gene: 8. The DNA of the CDR3 is TGTGCCAGCAGCGGAATAGGGGGCCCCAGCACAGATACGCAGTATTTT. Encoded protein: CASSGIGGPSTDTQYF.

The CDR3 bases are TGTGCTAGTGGTTTAGGAGCGGGATACTACAATGAGCAGTTCTTC. It is translated as CASGLGAGYYNEQFF. The chain has TRBV12-5 and TRBJ2-1, with 7 bases aligning to TRBD2. J lost 3 bases, V lost 3 bases, and 5 bases had no gene match. Germline V gene data show CDR1 as LGHNT and CDR2 as FRNRAP. The CDR3 is made up of 15 amino acids.

The chain has TRBV24-1 and TRBJ2-3, with 9 bases matching TRBD2. Losses at the gene ends were 1 base for V and 3 bases for J; bases not matched to a gene: 7. Per germline, CDR1 KGHDR and CDR2 SFDVKD. The length of the CDR3 is 17 residues. CDR3 bases: TGTGCCACCAGTGATTTCGAGCGGGAGGCCCCTACAGATACGCAGTATTTT. It yields the protein CATSDFEREAPTDTQYF.

V gene TRBV14 combines with J gene TRBJ2-2; D unclear. Germline-derived CDR1 and CDR2 are SGHDN and FVKESK. This CDR3 spans 16 amino acids. Between the trimmed V and J ends, which lost 0 bases and 4 bases, there was a span of 12 bases. CDR3 sequence (DNA): TGTGCCAGCAGCCAAGATTGGAGCGTTGGCACCGGGGAGCTGTTTTTT. Protein product: CASSQDWSVGTGELFF. Variable domain in full (rest from reference TRBV14 and TRBJ2-2): EAGVTQFPSHSVIEKGQTVTLRCDPISGHDNLYWYRRVMGKEIKFLLHFVKESKQDESGMPNNRFLAERTGGTYSTLKVQPAELEDSGVYFCASSQDWSVGTGELFFGEGSRLTVL.

V and J are TRBV13 and TRBJ2-1; the match to TRBD2 covers 11 bases. Germline CDR1 is PRHDT and CDR2 is FYEKMQ (reference sequence). The V and J ends lost 5 bases and 9 bases, in that order; junction bases with no gene match: 9. CDR3 size: 15 residues. CDR3 sequence: CASSPLAGGISEQFF. The CDR3 DNA follows: TGTGCCAGCAGCCCCCTAGCGGGAGGTATCAGTGAGCAGTTCTTC.

The V call is TRBV6-5, the J call TRBJ2-1; 8 bases are shared with TRBD1. Germline V gene lookup returns CDR1 MNHEY and CDR2 SVGAGI. This CDR3 is 14 amino acids long. Trimming cost V 7 bases and J 8 bases; bases outside gene matches: 10. CDR3 protein: CASTATGAWDEQFF. The CDR3 DNA follows: TGTGCCAGCACCGCGACAGGGGCCTGGGATGAGCAGTTCTTC.

The chain combines TRBV5-4 with TRBJ2-2, with TRBD1 as a possible D gene (6 bases). The CDR3 has 15 residues. CDR1 is SGHNT and CDR2 is YYREEE in the germline V gene (reference sequence). Trimming stripped 0 bases from V and 0 bases from J, with 6 bases between. As DNA, the CDR3 is TGTGCCAGCAGCTTGGGGACAGCGAACACCGGGGAGCTGTTTTTT. It specifies CASSLGTANTGELFF.

The V gene is TRBV12-3 or TRBV12-4, the J gene TRBJ1-1; D unresolved. The CDR3 totals 13 residues. Trimming shortened V by 7 bases and J by 1 base, and 10 bases separated the two germline ends. The CDR3: CASKKTANTEAFF. In DNA, the CDR3 is TGTGCCAGCAAAAAAACAGCGAACACTGAAGCTTTCTTT.

This clone was detected only once. The gene calls are TRBV19 and TRBJ2-2; tentative D call: TRBD2 (7 bases). CDR1 and CDR2 (germline): LNHDA, SQIVND (reference sequence). The ends were cut back, 5 bases at V and 4 bases at J, with 14 bases in the middle. The CDR3 covers 15 residues. For the CDR3, the DNA is TGTGCCAGTAGTCGGGGGGCGCAGAGCACCGGGGAGCTGTTTTTT. As protein: CASSRGAQSTGELFF.

In nucleotides, the CDR3 is TGTGCCAGCTCACCACGTCGGGACTCTCCCGAGCAGTACTTC. Translated: CASSPRRDSPEQYF. The rearrangement uses TRBV18 and TRBJ2-7; D may be TRBD2 (6 bases). Germline CDR1 KGHSH, CDR2 LQKENI. Trimming shortened V by 1 base and J by 6 bases, and 13 bases separated the two germline ends. The length of the CDR3 is 14 residues. Together with reference TRBV18 and TRBJ2-7, the CDR3 gives the full variable domain: NAGVMQNPRHLVRRRGQEARLRCSPMKGHSHVYWYRQLPEEGLKFMVYLQKENIIDESGMPKERFSAEFPKEGPSILRIQQVVRGDSAAYFCASSPRRDSPEQYFGPGTRLTVT.

V and J are TRBV18 and TRBJ2-7; tentatively, D is TRBD1 (6 bases). The length of the CDR3 is 13 residues. Germline lookup yields CDR1 KGHSH and CDR2 LQKENI. V was shortened by 3 bases and J by 1 base, with 7 bases between the two germline ends. The chain's CDR3 is CASSPDRSYEQYF. The CDR3 DNA reads as TGTGCCAGCTCACCGGACAGATCCTACGAGCAGTACTTC.

The chain employs TRBV7-8 and TRBJ1-4, with TRBD1 identical over 9 bases. CDR1 is SGHVS, CDR2 FQNEAQ, per germline. Trimming removed 3 bases from V and 7 bases from J; junction bases left unmatched: 15. The CDR3 covers 18 residues. Here the CDR3 reads CASSLLLPTGQGREKLFF. The CDR3 DNA follows: TGTGCCAGCAGCTTGTTACTGCCGACGGGACAGGGACGTGAAAAACTGTTTTTT.

The V and J genes are TRBV19 and TRBJ2-6, with D uncertain. V was pared by 5 bases and J by 0 bases, with 8 bases between. The CDR3 spans 15 residues. The germline V gene has CDR1 LNHDA and CDR2 SQIVND (reference sequence). CDR3 residues: CASSDISSGANVLTF. The CDR3 DNA is TGTGCCAGTAGTGACATTAGCTCTGGGGCCAACGTCCTGACTTTC. The full variable domain, in which reference TRBV19 and TRBJ2-6 provide the parts outside the CDR3, is DGGITQSPKYLFRKEGQNVTLSCEQNLNHDAMYWYRQDPGQGLRLIYYSQIVNDFQKGDIAEGYSVSREKKESFPLTVTSAQKNPTAFYLCASSDISSGANVLTFGAGSRLTVL.